This T cell receptor beta chain was observed in a study of T cell responses to AZD1222 COVID-19 vaccine. Sequencing used immunoSEQ multiplex PCR; TCRdb keeps in-frame clones, though not all of them. Of roughly 50,000 clones listed, roughly 90% were seen once; the top ten hold roughly 14%. This TCR came from an adult who received the AZD1222 COVID-19 vaccine. Here the sequenced sample was peripheral blood, taken 28 days after the second AZD1222 dose.

CDR3 bases: TGTGCCAGCGGCAGGGGAGGGGAAAAACTGTTTTTT. Its protein is CASGRGGEKLFF. V gene TRBV6-5 combines with J gene TRBJ1-4; D might be TRBD1 (6 bases). The CDR3 contains 12 residues. Per the germline V gene, CDR1 is MNHEY and CDR2 is SVGAGI. The V end was cut by 8 bases, the J end by 8 bases, with 12 bases between.